What follows are 9 T cell receptor beta chains derived from one specimen sequenced in a study of OX40 agonist ivuxolimab in advanced cancers. Method: immunoSEQ multiplex PCR; TCRdb's copy keeps in-frame clones and lacks some. The table has about 51,000 clones, about 78% seen once. Sample: CD4+ or CD8+ T cells sorted from blood, taken in a trial of the OX40 agonist ivuxolimab. The receptor source for this set is an adult with an advanced solid tumor such as melanoma, head and neck, liver or kidney cancer.

The chain uses TRBV28 and TRBJ1-2; no reliable D call. CDR1 and CDR2 (germline): MDHEN, SYDVKM. Between the trimmed V and J ends, which lost 8 bases and 2 bases, there was a span of 6 bases. This CDR3 has 11 residues. The CDR3 DNA is TGTGCCAGCGGATGGAACTATGGCTACACCTTC. It yields the protein CASGWNYGYTF.

CDR3 sequence: CASSRTSGRHGELFF. Here the CDR3 DNA reads TGTGCCAGCAGTCGGACTAGCGGGAGACACGGGGAGCTGTTTTTT. This chain connects TRBV7-9 to TRBJ2-2; TRBD2 matches at 13 bases. Germline lookup yields CDR1 SEHNR and CDR2 FQNEAQ (reference sequence). V was clipped by 6 bases and J by 7 bases; unmatched bases: 5. The CDR3 spans 15 residues. The whole variable domain, filled in from reference TRBV7-9 and TRBJ2-2, reads DTGVSQNPRHKITKRGQNVTFRCDPISEHNRLYWYRQTLGQGPEFLTYFQNEAQLEKSRLLSDRFSAERPKGSFSTLEIQRTEQGDSAMYLCASSRTSGRHGELFFGEGSRLTVL.

CDR3 residues: CASSGSFLSSGANVLTF. CDR3 DNA sequence: TGTGCCAGCAGCGGTAGTTTCTTGAGCTCTGGGGCCAACGTCCTGACTTTC. This chain uses TRBV7-9 with TRBJ2-6; D remains unclear. Trimming took off 5 bases at V and 0 bases at J, with 14 bases between the two ends. Germline-derived CDR1 and CDR2 are SEHNR and FQNEAQ (reference sequence). This CDR3 spans 17 amino acids.

At least ten counts were recorded for this clone. The CDR3 protein is CASSLPNRFSYGYTF. As DNA, the CDR3 is TGTGCCAGCAGTTTACCGAACAGGTTCTCCTATGGCTACACCTTC. The genes are TRBV28 and TRBJ1-2, with D maybe TRBD1 (5 bases). CDR1 and CDR2 (germline): MDHEN, SYDVKM. V was pared by 2 bases and J by 4 bases, with 14 bases between. The CDR3 runs to 15 residues.

This rearrangement joins TRBV5-1 to TRBJ1-2; tentatively, D is TRBD1 (6 bases). V lost 2 bases and J lost 2, with 10 bases in between. The CDR3 spans 14 residues. Germline V CDR1 and CDR2: SGHRS, YFSETQ. The CDR3 DNA is TGCGCCAGCAGCTTAACACAGGGAAACTATGGCTACACCTTC. Translating gives CASSLTQGNYGYTF.

This chain connects TRBV7-2 to TRBJ1-5; TRBD1 matches 9 bases. Germline CDR1 SGHTA, CDR2 FQGNSA. The CDR3 covers 15 residues. V was clipped by 2 bases and J by 7 bases; unmatched bases: 6. In DNA form, the CDR3 reads TGTGCCAGCAGCTTACACAGGGGGCTAGGGCAGCCCCAGCATTTT. Translated, it gives CASSLHRGLGQPQHF.

This clone was found a few times. V gene TRBV28 combines with J gene TRBJ1-5, with 7 positions matching TRBD1. From germline, CDR1 is MDHEN and CDR2 SYDVKM. The V and J ends lost 4 bases and 3 bases, in that order; junction bases with no gene match: 3. This CDR3 spans 14 amino acids. CDR3 DNA sequence: TGTGCCAGCAGTTCCAGGGGGAACAATCAGCCCCAGCATTTT. Its translation is CASSSRGNNQPQHF.

V is TRBV5-1 and J is TRBJ2-5, with a weak D call TRBD2 (6 bases). V was trimmed by 0 bases and J by 6 bases, leaving 12 bases between them. The CDR3 is 14 residues long. From germline, CDR1 is SGHRS and CDR2 YFSETQ. The CDR3 DNA reads TGCGCCAGCAGCTTGGGTCACGGGAGTAAGACCCAGTACTTC. Translating it yields CASSLGHGSKTQYF.

The sample holds a few counts of this clone. The chain couples TRBV11-2 to TRBJ2-5; weak D call: TRBD1 (5 bases). The CDR3 is made up of 17 amino acids. Germline-derived CDR1 and CDR2 are SGHAT and FQNNGV. Trimming cost V 6 bases and J 2 bases, with 22 bases left between them. CDR3 DNA: TGTGCCAGCAGAAGCTTAAGAACTCCCAGGACACAAGAGACCCAGTACTTC. Protein sequence: CASRSLRTPRTQETQYF.